This TCR beta chain was sequenced during a study of blood T cell repertoires in COVID-19. Study-wide background: Nucleic acid was either cDNA or gDNA, and it came from T cells, B-cell-depleted T cells, or PBMCs.

This clone was counted once. The assay was immunoSEQ multiplex PCR, and TCRdb's table has in-frame clones only and misses some. Of under 300,000 clones detected, 80% to 90% appear once; the ten largest clones hold roughly 2.5%. V gave up 3 bases and J gave up 2 bases, with 11 bases separating them. The CDR3 is 14 amino acids. Germline-derived CDR1 and CDR2 are SGHRS and YFSETQ. Cohort 3 recovery required two negative PCRs, clearance, or symptom resolution. The sequenced sample consisted of PBMCs or T cells enriched from blood (not recorded which). The sequence was obtained from a woman younger than 30 who had recovered from COVID-19. V is TRBV5-1 and J is TRBJ1-1, with D uncertain. CDR3 DNA: TGCGCCAGCAGCTATAGCAGTTTCAACACTGAAGCTTTCTTT. This gives the protein CASSYSSFNTEAFF. Using reference TRBV5-1 and TRBJ1-1 for the parts outside the CDR3, the full variable domain is KAGVTQTPRYLIKTRGQQVTLSCSPISGHRSVSWYQQTPGQGLQFLFEYFSETQRNKGNFPGRFSGRQFSNSRSEMNVSTLELGDSALYLCASSYSSFNTEAFFGQGTRLTVV.